There are many counts of the clone carrying this T cell receptor (beta chain). No antigen is known for it. This specimen belongs to a study of T cells in Graves' hyperthyroidism and ophthalmopathy. Overall study: Before any treatment, at initial diagnosis, peripheral blood was collected.

From RNA transcripts, TCR beta CDR3 regions were amplified. The HTBI set primed first-round TCR CDR3 RT-PCR. TCRdb re-derived calls from the multiplex PCR reads in MiXCR, one entry per CDR3 protein. The sample holds roughly 840,000 distinct CDR3 sequences, 35% to 40% seen once. Study-level points and caveats: Most thyroid clonotypes with frequency above 0.001 were detected in blood.

Germline-derived CDR1 and CDR2 are DFQATT and SNEGSKA (reference sequence). The CDR3 contains 14 residues. V was clipped by 0 bases and J by 6 bases, with 12 bases between them. Specimen: blood. The genes are TRBV20-1 and TRBJ1-5; D is undetermined. The clonotype originates from a man younger than 30 with Graves' hyperthyroidism. The CDR3 nucleotides read TGCAGTGCTAGAGATCACTTGCCCAGTCAGCCCCAGCATTTT. Translation gives CSARDHLPSQPQHF.